These 8 T cell receptor beta chains were sequenced from one sample in a study of a mutant IDH1 vaccine in newly diagnosed glioma. Only in-frame clones appear in the TCRdb table, and some are missing; sequencing was by immunoSEQ multiplex PCR. Among tens of thousands of clones listed, 84% were seen once. Time point denoted: week 11, during vaccination. The investigators gave 300 ug of mutant IDH1 20-mer peptide in each vaccine dose, together with topical imiquimod. The antigens of these receptors remain unknown. The sequencing used PBMCs, collected from a glioma patient whose treatment included an IDH1 peptide vaccine. The receptor set was obtained from a woman in her 50s with glioma.

This chain joins TRBV10-1 and TRBJ1-3; no reliable D call. The CDR3 is 13 amino acids. Germline V lookup: CDR1 WNHNN, CDR2 SYGVQD (reference sequence). Trimming shortened V by 2 bases and J by 1 base, and 3 bases separated the two germline ends. The CDR3 DNA sequence: TGCGCCAGCAGTGAGACTTCTGGAAACACCATATATTTT. It codes for CASSETSGNTIYF.

This clone was counted only a few times. This sequence joins TRBV5-1 and TRBJ1-1; TRBD1 aligns across 9 bases. This CDR3 spans 15 amino acids. The germline V gene has CDR1 SGHRS and CDR2 YFSETQ. The J segment lost 4 bases and the V segment lost 6 bases, leaving 10 bases of the junction unmatched. The CDR3 here is CASTRTQGAGTEAFF. CDR3 nucleotides: TGCGCCAGCACCAGAACACAGGGGGCTGGCACTGAAGCTTTCTTT.

This clone was seen a few times. The chain uses TRBV7-6 and TRBJ2-5; D not certain. Germline loops: CDR1 SGHVS, CDR2 FNYEAQ. Trimming left V 3 bases short and J 7 bases short, with 18 bases between. This CDR3 spans 15 amino acids. CDR3 in DNA: TGTGCCAGCAGCTTGGACGTAGCTCAGGTTCCGACCCAGTACTTC. This translates into CASSLDVAQVPTQYF.

The chain recombines TRBV18 with TRBJ2-2, with 11 nucleotides matching TRBD2. This CDR3 comprises 16 residues. J gave up 3 bases and V 1 base, and 1 base lay outside the gene matches. The germline gives CDR1 KGHSH, CDR2 LQKENI. The CDR3 sequence: CASSPRLAGYTGELFF. In DNA form, the CDR3 reads TGTGCCAGCTCACCACGACTAGCGGGATACACCGGGGAGCTGTTTTTT.

CDR3 sequence reads: CASNGQGWSYEQYF. In DNA, the CDR3 is TGTGCCAGCAACGGACAGGGATGGTCCTACGAGCAGTACTTC. The chain has TRBV6-6 and TRBJ2-7; 8 bases are a match to TRBD1. V shed 7 bases, J shed 1 base, and the junction held 6 bases outside the gene matches. The CDR3 contains 14 residues. Germline loops: CDR1 MNHNY, CDR2 SVGAGI (reference sequence).

The rearrangement joins TRBV2 to TRBJ1-3; perhaps TRBD1 as D (6 bases). CDR1 is SNHLY, CDR2 FYNNEI, per germline. V lost 5 bases and J lost 4, with 15 bases in between. This CDR3 comprises 15 residues. CDR3 sequence reads: CASSSTQGSGNTIYF. DNA of the CDR3: TGTGCCAGCAGTTCCACACAGGGATCAGGAAACACCATATATTTT.

The rearrangement joins TRBV2 to TRBJ1-5; 7 bases are shared with TRBD1. The CDR3 length is 15 residues. V gave up 7 bases and J gave up 6 bases; unmatched junction bases: 12. The V gene's germline CDR1 is SNHLY and CDR2 FYNNEI. The CDR3 DNA is TGTGCCAGCACCACAGGGGATGGCGTGGGTCAGCCCCAGCATTTT. Translation: CASTTGDGVGQPQHF.

The chain couples TRBV30 to TRBJ1-5, with no clear D. The V end was cut by 2 bases, the J end by 4 bases, with 9 bases between. Germline CDR1 GTSNPN, CDR2 SVGIG (reference sequence). This CDR3 has 13 residues. The CDR3 sequence is CAWSYTGNQPQHF. The DNA of the CDR3 is TGTGCCTGGAGTTATACGGGGAATCAGCCCCAGCATTTT. Full variable domain (missing parts from reference TRBV30 and TRBJ1-5): SQTIHQWPATLVQPVGSPLSLECTVEGTSNPNLYWYRQAAGRGLQLLFYSVGIGQISSEVPQNLSASRPQDRQFILSSKKLLLSDSGFYLCAWSYTGNQPQHFGDGTRLSIL.